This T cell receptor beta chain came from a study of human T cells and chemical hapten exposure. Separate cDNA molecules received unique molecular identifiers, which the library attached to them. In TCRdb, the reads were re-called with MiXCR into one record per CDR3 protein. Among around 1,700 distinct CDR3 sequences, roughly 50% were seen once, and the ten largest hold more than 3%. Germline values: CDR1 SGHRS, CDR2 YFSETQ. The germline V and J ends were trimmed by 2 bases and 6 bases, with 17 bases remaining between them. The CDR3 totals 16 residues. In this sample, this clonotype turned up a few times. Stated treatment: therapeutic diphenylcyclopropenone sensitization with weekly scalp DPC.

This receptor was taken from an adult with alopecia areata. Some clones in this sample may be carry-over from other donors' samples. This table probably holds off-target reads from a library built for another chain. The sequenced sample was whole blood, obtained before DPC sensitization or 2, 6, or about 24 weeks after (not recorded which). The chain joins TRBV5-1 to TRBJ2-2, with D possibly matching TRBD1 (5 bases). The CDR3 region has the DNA TGCGCCAGCAGCTTTCTGAGTCCAGGGCCCCCCGGGGAGCTGTTTTTT. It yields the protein CASSFLSPGPPGELFF.